This note documents a single T cell receptor beta chain sequence. Authors of the study amplified TCR beta CDR3 regions from RNA transcripts. First-round RT-PCR targeting the TCR CDR3 was performed with the HTBI primer set. Each CDR3 protein is one row after TCRdb ran MiXCR on the multiplex PCR reads. The repertoire holds approximately 410,000 distinct CDR3 sequences, with approximately 14% as singletons. These data belong to a study of T cells in Graves' hyperthyroidism and ophthalmopathy. Stable Graves' hyperthyroidism denoted no ophthalmopathy progression over 18 months. The sequenced sample was blood. This TCR was recovered from a woman younger than 30 with Graves' hyperthyroidism.

The CDR3 region has the DNA TGCGCCAGCAGTGAAGGGGCTCGGGGGTTGCATTTT. This gives the protein CASSEGARGLHF. The chain couples TRBV10-2 to TRBJ1-5; tentatively, D is TRBD1 (5 bases). Germline V gene data show CDR1 as WSHSY and CDR2 as SAAADI. The ends were cut back, 3 bases at V and 15 bases at J, with 15 bases in the middle. The CDR3 spans 12 residues.